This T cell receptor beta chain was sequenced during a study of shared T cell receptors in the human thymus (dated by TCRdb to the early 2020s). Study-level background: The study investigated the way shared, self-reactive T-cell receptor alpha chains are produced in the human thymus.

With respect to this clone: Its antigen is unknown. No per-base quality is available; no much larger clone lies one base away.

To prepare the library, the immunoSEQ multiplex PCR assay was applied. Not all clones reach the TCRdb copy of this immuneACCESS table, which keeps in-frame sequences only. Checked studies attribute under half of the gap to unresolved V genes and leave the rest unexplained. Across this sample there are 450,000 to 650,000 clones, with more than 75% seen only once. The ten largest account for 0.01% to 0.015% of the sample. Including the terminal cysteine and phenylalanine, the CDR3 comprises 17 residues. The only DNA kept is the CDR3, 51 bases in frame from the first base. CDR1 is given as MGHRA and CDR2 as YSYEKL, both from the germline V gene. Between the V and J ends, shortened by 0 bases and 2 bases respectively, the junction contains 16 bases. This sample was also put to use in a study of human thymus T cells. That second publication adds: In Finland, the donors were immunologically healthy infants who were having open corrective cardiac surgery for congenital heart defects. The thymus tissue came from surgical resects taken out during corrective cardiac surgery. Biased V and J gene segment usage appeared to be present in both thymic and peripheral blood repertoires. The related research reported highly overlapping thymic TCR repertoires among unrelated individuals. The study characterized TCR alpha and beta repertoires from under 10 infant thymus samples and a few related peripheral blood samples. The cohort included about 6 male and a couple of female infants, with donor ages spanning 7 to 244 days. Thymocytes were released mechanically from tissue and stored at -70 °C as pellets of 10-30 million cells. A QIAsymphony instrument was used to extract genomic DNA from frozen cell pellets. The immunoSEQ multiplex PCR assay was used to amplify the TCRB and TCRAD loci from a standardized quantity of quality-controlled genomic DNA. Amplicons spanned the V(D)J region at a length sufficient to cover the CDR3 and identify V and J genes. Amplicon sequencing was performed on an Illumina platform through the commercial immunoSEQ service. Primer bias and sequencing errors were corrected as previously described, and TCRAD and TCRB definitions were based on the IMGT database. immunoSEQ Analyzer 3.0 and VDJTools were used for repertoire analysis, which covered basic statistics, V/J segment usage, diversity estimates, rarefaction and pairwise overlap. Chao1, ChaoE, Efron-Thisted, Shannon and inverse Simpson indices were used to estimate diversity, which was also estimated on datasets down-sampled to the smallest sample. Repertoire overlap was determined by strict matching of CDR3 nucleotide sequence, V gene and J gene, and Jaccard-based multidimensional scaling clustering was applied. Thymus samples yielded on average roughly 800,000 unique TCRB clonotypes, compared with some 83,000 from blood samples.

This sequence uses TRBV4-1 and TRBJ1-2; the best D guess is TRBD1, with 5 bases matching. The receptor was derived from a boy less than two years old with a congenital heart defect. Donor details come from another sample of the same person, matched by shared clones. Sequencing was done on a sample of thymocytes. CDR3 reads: CASSQDKPLDTNYGYTF. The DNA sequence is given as TGCGCCAGCAGCCAAGACAAGCCCCTGGACACGAACTATGGCTACACCTTC.